This T cell receptor beta chain was captured by sequencing in a study of blood T cell repertoires in COVID-19. Background on the study: The United States, Italy and Spain were the sources of the acute and convalescent COVID-19 samples. The analysed material was cDNA or gDNA that came from T cells, B-cell-depleted T cells, or PBMCs.

As processed by the authors: Counts of nucleated cells, estimated from reference gene primer amplification, were obtained. Clones were sequenced by immunoSEQ multiplex PCR, and TCRdb holds only the in-frame ones, with some missing. That table supplies the V and J calls and clone size; D and trimming were determined from the DNA. The sample holds roughly 200,000 clones, about 85% seen once. This clone was counted a single time. Other DNA sequences in this specimen translate into the identical CDR3. The V gene's germline CDR1 is LNHDA and CDR2 SQIVND (reference sequence). The CDR3 has 11 amino acids. V trimming: 6 bases; J trimming: 5 bases; junction bases outside the gene matches: 0.

The sample comprised peripheral blood. This TCR came from a man aged 60-69 years with active or convalescent COVID-19. The V call is TRBV19, the J call TRBJ2-5; 7 bases line up with TRBD1. CDR3 bases: TGTGCCAGTAGACAGGGGGAGACCCAGTACTTC. Protein sequence: CASRQGETQYF.